The TCR beta chain under discussion was sequenced for a study of tissue T cells after allogeneic stem cell transplantation. The V and J ends lost 0 bases and 7 bases respectively, with 9 bases between them. The germline CDR1 and CDR2 sequences are SGHSN and HYEKVE. The CDR3 totals 14 residues. Method: immunoSEQ multiplex PCR; TCRdb's copy keeps in-frame clones and lacks some. The data hold approximately 5,800 clones, with roughly half observed a single time. Time point: mouse harvest day 7 after allogeneic transplant. Tail vein injection delivered 10^7 T-cell-depleted bone marrow cells and 10^6 splenic CD5+ T cells. Mice had MHC-mismatched B6 into BALB/c GVHD, sampled day 7 or 14. Note on this clone: Its antigen is undetermined. Mouse names are used for the genes. The CDR3 end falls 1 residue outside the read, so it is completed with the germline J gene.

Broader study findings: Anatomically similar tissues had similar TCR repertoires within each patient.

Specimen: gut tissue. This TCR derives from a female BALB/c mouse given C57BL/6 T cells with graft-versus-host disease after an allogeneic hematopoietic cell transplant. The chain has TRBV12-1 and TRBJ1-6; a weak D match, TRBD1 (5 bases). TRBJ1-6 is flagged as an ORF with uncertain function. The CDR3 spells CASSLEGFNSPLYF. Partial CDR3 DNA: TGTGCCAGCTCTCTCGAGGGGTTCAATTCGCCCCTCTAC.